A selection of T cell receptor beta chains follows, all from one sample in a study of vaccination and CD4 T cells after COVID-19. These receptors' targets are unknown. MiXCR, run by TCRdb on the PCR reads, gives a single entry per CDR3 protein. The sample has under 20,000 distinct CDR3 sequences, roughly 49% seen once. Sequencing was performed on CD4+ T cells from blood, cultured in vitro, taken about 7 months after SARS-CoV-2 vaccination. These receptor sequences come from a human donor who had recovered from COVID-19. CDR3s leave out the opening cysteine and the closing phenylalanine or tryptophan. The order of the fields is CDR3 protein, V gene, clone size. Not all rows give a size; the values are once, few, many and, for expanded clones, a class.

CDR3 protein: ASSPRQNSYNEQF
V gene: TRBV7-9
clone size: NA

CDR3 protein: SATKTDTEAF
V gene: TRBV20-1
clone size: NA

CDR3 protein: ASRGSSYNEQF
V gene: TRBV6-2/TRBV6-3
clone size: NA

CDR3 protein: ASTLLAGVADTQY
V gene: TRBV11-1
clone size: NA

CDR3 protein: ASSYQDSHEQY
V gene: TRBV7-2
clone size: once

CDR3 protein: ASSPRDKSSSGANVLT
V gene: TRBV7-9
clone size: once

CDR3 protein: ASSYGGRAYNEQF
V gene: TRBV6-5
clone size: NA

CDR3 protein: ASSLTGPNTEAF
V gene: TRBV7-3
clone size: NA

CDR3 protein: SASTGGPHMGYGYT
V gene: TRBV20-1
clone size: NA

CDR3 protein: ASSLLSGTRGRTQY
V gene: TRBV7-2
clone size: NA

CDR3 protein: ASSRVLSERAQY
V gene: TRBV7-2
clone size: few

CDR3 protein: ASSFGEITDTQY
V gene: TRBV11-3
clone size: NA

CDR3 protein: ASSHRDRSTDTQY
V gene: TRBV7-2
clone size: medium-sized

CDR3 protein: ASSEFQGRETQY
V gene: TRBV2
clone size: NA

CDR3 protein: ATPGAPGTDTQY
V gene: TRBV7-9
clone size: few

CDR3 protein: AIRGLAASYEQY
V gene: TRBV10-3
clone size: few

CDR3 protein: ASSPQRGGQPQH
V gene: TRBV7-2
clone size: few

CDR3 protein: ASSLAGQNYGYT
V gene: TRBV7-9
clone size: NA

CDR3 protein: ASSKSRVAGQPQH
V gene: TRBV21-1
clone size: NA

CDR3 protein: ASSQFSNQPQH
V gene: TRBV27
clone size: NA

CDR3 protein: ASSLSQGAGGYT
V gene: TRBV7-2
clone size: few

CDR3 protein: ASSKGSGGAGKETQY
V gene: TRBV7-9
clone size: NA

CDR3 protein: SVKGNTEAF
V gene: TRBV20-1
clone size: few

CDR3 protein: SATGTLHGYT
V gene: TRBV20-1
clone size: NA

CDR3 protein: ASSRDRPNTEAF
V gene: TRBV5-1
clone size: few

CDR3 protein: SARDNPNYGYT
V gene: TRBV20-1
clone size: few

CDR3 protein: SARTGGYGYT
V gene: TRBV20-1
clone size: few

CDR3 protein: ASWGRRGQY
V gene: TRBV2
clone size: NA

CDR3 protein: SARVPGTGVVGEQF
V gene: TRBV20-1
clone size: NA

CDR3 protein: ASTPDGSREQYFGPGNQPQH
V gene: TRBV19
clone size: once

CDR3 protein: ASSLPGLGSPLH
V gene: TRBV11-1
clone size: few

CDR3 protein: ASALGRRRQETQY
V gene: TRBV12-3/TRBV12-4
clone size: NA

CDR3 protein: ASSFGQIPAEKLF
V gene: TRBV7-6
clone size: NA

CDR3 protein: ASSIGWEENGYT
V gene: TRBV19
clone size: NA

CDR3 protein: ASSPQQGMNTEAF
V gene: TRBV18
clone size: NA

CDR3 protein: SVVRGLGPLH
V gene: TRBV29-1
clone size: NA

CDR3 protein: ASSLGATGTGELF
V gene: TRBV5-1
clone size: NA

CDR3 protein: ASRARGNTEAF
V gene: TRBV6-1
clone size: few

CDR3 protein: ASSDTQFEAF
V gene: TRBV6-1
clone size: NA

CDR3 protein: ASGARRYYGYT
V gene: TRBV6-1
clone size: NA

CDR3 protein: ASSLDGDYGYT
V gene: TRBV6-5
clone size: NA

CDR3 protein: ASSRTPPIQF
V gene: TRBV7-2
clone size: NA

CDR3 protein: ASSLLGNTEAF
V gene: TRBV27
clone size: NA

CDR3 protein: ASRQPPGGATPYYGYT
V gene: TRBV6-1
clone size: few

CDR3 protein: ATSRDLSDSYT
V gene: TRBV15
clone size: NA

CDR3 protein: ASSYPTGATETQY
V gene: TRBV6-5
clone size: NA

CDR3 protein: ASSPSGRYQETQY
V gene: TRBV28
clone size: NA

CDR3 protein: ASSIYRNEQY
V gene: TRBV19
clone size: NA

CDR3 protein: SARDRGRRYNSPLH
V gene: TRBV20-1
clone size: NA

CDR3 protein: ASSLGYQPQH
V gene: TRBV12-3/TRBV12-4
clone size: NA

CDR3 protein: ASSLASGDEQF
V gene: TRBV7-9
clone size: NA

CDR3 protein: ASRAPPVSGLAGSDTQY
V gene: TRBV19
clone size: few

CDR3 protein: ASSKQGGDYGYT
V gene: TRBV12-3/TRBV12-4
clone size: few

CDR3 protein: ATSDSRSWWAQH
V gene: TRBV24-1
clone size: once

CDR3 protein: ASSEYSGNSPLH
V gene: TRBV25-1
clone size: few

CDR3 protein: ASSPLRPGDRDHGYT
V gene: TRBV19
clone size: few

CDR3 protein: ASSRNLAGSYNEQF
V gene: TRBV11-3
clone size: NA

CDR3 protein: ASSFGNRIYEQY
V gene: TRBV5-4
clone size: NA

CDR3 protein: ASTGGASTNSPLH
V gene: TRBV12-3/TRBV12-4
clone size: NA

CDR3 protein: ASSSGTAPYEQY
V gene: TRBV7-2
clone size: medium-sized